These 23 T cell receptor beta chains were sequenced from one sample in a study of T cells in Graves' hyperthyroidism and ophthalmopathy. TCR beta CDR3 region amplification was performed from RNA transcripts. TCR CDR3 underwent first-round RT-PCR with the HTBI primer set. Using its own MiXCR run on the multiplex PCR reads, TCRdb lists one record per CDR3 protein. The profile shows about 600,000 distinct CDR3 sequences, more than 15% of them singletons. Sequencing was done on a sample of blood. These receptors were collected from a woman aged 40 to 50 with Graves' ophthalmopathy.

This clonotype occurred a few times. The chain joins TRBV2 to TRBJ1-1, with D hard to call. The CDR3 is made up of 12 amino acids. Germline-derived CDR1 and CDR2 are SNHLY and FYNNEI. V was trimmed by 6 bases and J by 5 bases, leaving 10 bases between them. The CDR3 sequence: CASSVQWTEAFF. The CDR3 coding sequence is TGTGCCAGCAGCGTACAGTGGACTGAAGCTTTCTTT. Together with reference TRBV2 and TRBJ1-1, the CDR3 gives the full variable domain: EPEVTQTPSHQVTQMGQEVILRCVPISNHLYFYWYRQILGQKVEFLVSFYNNEISEKSEIFDDQFSVERPDGSNFTLKIRSTKLEDSAMYFCASSVQWTEAFFGQGTRLTVV.

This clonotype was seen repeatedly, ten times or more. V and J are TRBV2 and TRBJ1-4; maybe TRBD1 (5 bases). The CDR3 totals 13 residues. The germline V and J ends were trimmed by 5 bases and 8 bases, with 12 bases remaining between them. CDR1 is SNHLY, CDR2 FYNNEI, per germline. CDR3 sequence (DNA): TGTGCCAGCAGTCCGGGACGGCTAGAAAAACTGTTTTTT. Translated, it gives CASSPGRLEKLFF.

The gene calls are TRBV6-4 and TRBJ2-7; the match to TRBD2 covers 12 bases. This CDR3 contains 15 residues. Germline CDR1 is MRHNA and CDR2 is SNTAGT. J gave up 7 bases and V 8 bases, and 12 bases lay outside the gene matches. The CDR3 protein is CASGYSRLAGVEQYF. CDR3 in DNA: TGTGCCAGCGGTTACTCGCGACTAGCGGGAGTTGAGCAGTACTTC.

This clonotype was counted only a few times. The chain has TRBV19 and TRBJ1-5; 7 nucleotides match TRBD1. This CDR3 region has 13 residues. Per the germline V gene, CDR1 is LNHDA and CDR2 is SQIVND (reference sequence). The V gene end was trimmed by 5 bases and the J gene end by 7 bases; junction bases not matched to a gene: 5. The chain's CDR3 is CASSRDSTQPQHF. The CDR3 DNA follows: TGTGCCAGTAGTCGGGACAGTACCCAGCCCCAGCATTTT.

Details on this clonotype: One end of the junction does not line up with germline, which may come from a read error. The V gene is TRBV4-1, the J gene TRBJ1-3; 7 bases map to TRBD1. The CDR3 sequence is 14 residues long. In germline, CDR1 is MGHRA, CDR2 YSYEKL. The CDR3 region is CASTQTGDGNTIYF. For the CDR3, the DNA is TGCGCCAGCACCCAAACAGGGGATGGAAACACCATATATTTT.

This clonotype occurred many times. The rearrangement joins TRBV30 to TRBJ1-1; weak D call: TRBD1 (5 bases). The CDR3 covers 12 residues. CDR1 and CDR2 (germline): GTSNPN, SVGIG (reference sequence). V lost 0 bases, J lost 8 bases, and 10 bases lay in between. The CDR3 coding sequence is TGTGCCTGGAGTGTATCAAGACAGGAAGCTTTCTTT. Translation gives CAWSVSRQEAFF.

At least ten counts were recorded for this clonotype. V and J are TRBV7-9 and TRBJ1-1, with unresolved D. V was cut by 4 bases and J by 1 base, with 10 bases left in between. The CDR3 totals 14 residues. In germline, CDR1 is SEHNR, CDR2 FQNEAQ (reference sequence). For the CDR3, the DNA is TGTGCCAGCAGCTCGAGTGTTTGGAACACTGAAGCTTTCTTT. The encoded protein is CASSSSVWNTEAFF.

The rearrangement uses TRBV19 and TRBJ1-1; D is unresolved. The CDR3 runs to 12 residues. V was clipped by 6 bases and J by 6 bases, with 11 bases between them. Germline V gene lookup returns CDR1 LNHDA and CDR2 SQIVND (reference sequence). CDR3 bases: TGTGCCAGTAGACCACCTACTTCTGAAGCTTTCTTT. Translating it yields CASRPPTSEAFF.

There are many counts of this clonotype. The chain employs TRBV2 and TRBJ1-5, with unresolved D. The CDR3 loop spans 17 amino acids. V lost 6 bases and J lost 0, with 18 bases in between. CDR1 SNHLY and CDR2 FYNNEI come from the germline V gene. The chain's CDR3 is CASSVGPPPYSNQPQHF. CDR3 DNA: TGTGCCAGCAGCGTCGGACCGCCTCCTTATAGCAATCAGCCCCAGCATTTT.

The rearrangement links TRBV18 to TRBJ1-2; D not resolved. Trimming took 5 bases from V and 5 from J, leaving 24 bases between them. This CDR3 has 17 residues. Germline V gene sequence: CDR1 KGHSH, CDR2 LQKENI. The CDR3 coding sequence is TGTGCCAGCTCATCCTACACATGGGAGGGAAGGAATTATGGCTACACCTTC. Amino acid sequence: CASSSYTWEGRNYGYTF.

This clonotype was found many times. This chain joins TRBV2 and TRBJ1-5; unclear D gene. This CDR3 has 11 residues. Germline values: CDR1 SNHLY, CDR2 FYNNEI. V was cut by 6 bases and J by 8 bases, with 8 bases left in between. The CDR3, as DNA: TGTGCCAGCAGCCCCGGGGAGCCCCAGCATTTT. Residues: CASSPGEPQHF.

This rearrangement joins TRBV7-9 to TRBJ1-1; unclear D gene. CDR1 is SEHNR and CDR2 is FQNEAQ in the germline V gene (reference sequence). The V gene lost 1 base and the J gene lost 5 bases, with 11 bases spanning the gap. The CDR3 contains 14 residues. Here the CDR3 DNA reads TGTGCCAGCAGCTTAGATAGCCGATTAACTGAAGCTTTCTTT. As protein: CASSLDSRLTEAFF.

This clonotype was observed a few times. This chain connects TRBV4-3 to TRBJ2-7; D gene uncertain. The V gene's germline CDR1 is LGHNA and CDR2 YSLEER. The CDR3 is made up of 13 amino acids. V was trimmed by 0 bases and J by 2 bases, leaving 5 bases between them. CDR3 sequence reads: CASSQDGPYEQYF. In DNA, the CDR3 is TGCGCCAGCAGCCAAGATGGCCCCTACGAGCAGTACTTC.

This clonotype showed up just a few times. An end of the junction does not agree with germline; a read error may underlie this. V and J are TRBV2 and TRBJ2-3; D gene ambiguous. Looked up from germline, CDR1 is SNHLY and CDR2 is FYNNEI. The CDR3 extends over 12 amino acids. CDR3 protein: CASRSSTDTQCF. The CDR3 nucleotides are TGTGCCAGCAGATCCAGCACAGATACGCAGTGTTTT.

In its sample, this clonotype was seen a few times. DNA of the CDR3: TGTGCCATCAACCAAGCGGGGGGCCATTCAGATACGCAGTATTTT. Translating gives CAINQAGGHSDTQYF. The chain joins TRBV10-3 to TRBJ2-3; 9 bases fit TRBD2. There are 15 residues in the CDR3. From germline, CDR1 is ENHRY and CDR2 SYGVKD. Losses at the gene ends were 7 bases for V and 4 bases for J; bases not matched to a gene: 9.

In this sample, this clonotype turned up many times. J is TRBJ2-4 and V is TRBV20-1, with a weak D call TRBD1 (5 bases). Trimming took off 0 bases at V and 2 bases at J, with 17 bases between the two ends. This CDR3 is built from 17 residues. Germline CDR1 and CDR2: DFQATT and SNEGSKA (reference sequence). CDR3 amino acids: CSARDPTGFYTKNIQYF. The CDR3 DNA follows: TGCAGTGCTAGAGATCCCACAGGTTTCTATACCAAAAACATTCAGTACTTC.

The CDR3 bases are TGTGCCATCAGGGACAGCTCTGAAGCTTTCTTT. It encodes CAIRDSSEAFF. The genes are TRBV10-3 and TRBJ1-1, with a possible D match to TRBD1 (6 bases). V lost 6 bases, J lost 6 bases, and 8 bases lay in between. Looked up from germline, CDR1 is ENHRY and CDR2 is SYGVKD. The CDR3 has 11 amino acids.

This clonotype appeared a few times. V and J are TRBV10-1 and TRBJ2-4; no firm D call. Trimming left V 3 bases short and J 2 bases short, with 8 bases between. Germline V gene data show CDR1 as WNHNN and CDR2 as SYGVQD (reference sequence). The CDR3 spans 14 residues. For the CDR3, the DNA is TGCGCCAGCAGTGAATCTAACTCCAAAAACATTCAGTACTTC. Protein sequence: CASSESNSKNIQYF.

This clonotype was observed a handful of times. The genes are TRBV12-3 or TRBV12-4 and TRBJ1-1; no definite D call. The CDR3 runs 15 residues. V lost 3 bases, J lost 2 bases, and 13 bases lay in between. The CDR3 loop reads CASSFLGLANTEAFF. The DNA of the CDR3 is TGTGCCAGCAGTTTTCTAGGACTTGCTAACACTGAAGCTTTCTTT.

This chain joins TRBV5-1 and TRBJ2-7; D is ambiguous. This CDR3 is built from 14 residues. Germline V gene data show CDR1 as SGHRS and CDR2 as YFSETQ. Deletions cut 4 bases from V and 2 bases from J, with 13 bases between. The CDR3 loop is CASSERTGTYEQYF. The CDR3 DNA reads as TGCGCCAGCAGCGAGAGGACCGGTACCTACGAGCAGTACTTC.

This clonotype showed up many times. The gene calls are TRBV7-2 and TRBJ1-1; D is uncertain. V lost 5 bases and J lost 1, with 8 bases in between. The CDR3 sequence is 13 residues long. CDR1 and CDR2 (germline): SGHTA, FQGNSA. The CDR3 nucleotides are TGTGCCAGCAGCCCTAACCAGAACACTGAAGCTTTCTTT. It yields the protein CASSPNQNTEAFF.

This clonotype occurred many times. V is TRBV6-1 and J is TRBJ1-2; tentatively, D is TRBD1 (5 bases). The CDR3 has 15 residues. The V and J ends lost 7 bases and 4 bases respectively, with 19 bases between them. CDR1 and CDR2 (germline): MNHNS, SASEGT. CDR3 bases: TGTGCCAGCACCCCGGACATCCAAGGCAGCTATGGCTACACCTTC. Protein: CASTPDIQGSYGYTF.

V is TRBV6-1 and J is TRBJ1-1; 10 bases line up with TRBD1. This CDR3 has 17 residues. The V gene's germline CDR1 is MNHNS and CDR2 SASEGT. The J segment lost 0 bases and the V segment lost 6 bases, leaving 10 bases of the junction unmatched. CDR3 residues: CASSRDRGTQMNTEAFF. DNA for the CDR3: TGTGCCAGCAGCCGGGACAGGGGAACCCAAATGAACACTGAAGCTTTCTTT.